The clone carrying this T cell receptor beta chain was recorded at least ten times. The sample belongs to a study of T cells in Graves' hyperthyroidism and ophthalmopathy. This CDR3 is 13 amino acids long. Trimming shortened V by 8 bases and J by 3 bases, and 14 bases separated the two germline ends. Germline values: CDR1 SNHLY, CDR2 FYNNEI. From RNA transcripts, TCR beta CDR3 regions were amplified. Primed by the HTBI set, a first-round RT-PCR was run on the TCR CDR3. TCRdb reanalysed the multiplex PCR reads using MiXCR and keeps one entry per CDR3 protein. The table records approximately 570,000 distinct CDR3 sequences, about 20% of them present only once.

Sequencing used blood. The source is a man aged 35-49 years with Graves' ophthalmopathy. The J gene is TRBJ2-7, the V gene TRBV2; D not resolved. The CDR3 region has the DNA TGTGCCAGCGGGTACACGGACCACTACGAGCAGTACTTC. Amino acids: CASGYTDHYEQYF.